A single TCR beta chain is shown here with its context. Clones were sequenced by immunoSEQ multiplex PCR, and TCRdb holds only the in-frame ones, with some missing. Of around 500,000 clones in the sample, roughly 90% were seen once. The data belong to a study of blood T cell repertoires in COVID-19. Study details: COVID-19 samples collected from the United States, Italy and Spain covered acute and convalescent phases. PBMCs, B-cell-depleted T cells, or T cells provided the cDNA or gDNA that made up the material.

This study enrolled people aged about 18 to 90 from around 26 US geographic areas. Clinical history as reported by participants underpinned cohort assignment. This CDR3 is 15 amino acids long. From germline, CDR1 is ENHRY and CDR2 SYGVKD. The ends lost 10 bases at V and 0 bases at J; junction bases unmatched: 8. The J gene is TRBJ1-3, the V gene TRBV10-3; TRBD1 matches at 8 bases. The source material was PBMCs or T cells enriched from blood (not recorded which). The clonotype originates from a woman aged 40 to 55 who had recovered from COVID-19. The CDR3 nucleotides read TGTGCCACCCGGACAGGGCGGGTCTCTGGAAACACCATATATTTT. The encoded protein is CATRTGRVSGNTIYF.